The 5 T cell receptor beta chains below all came from one sample that was sequenced in a study of blood T cell repertoires in COVID-19. The assay was immunoSEQ multiplex PCR, and TCRdb's table has in-frame clones only and misses some. The sample comprises fewer than 300,000 clones, around 90% of which are singletons, and about 1.1% rests with the top ten. The sample was PBMCs or T cells enriched from blood (not recorded which). These receptors were collected from a woman in her thirties who had recovered from COVID-19.

This rearrangement joins TRBV12-3 or TRBV12-4 to TRBJ2-1, with D maybe TRBD2 (5 bases). The CDR3 is made up of 12 amino acids. V dropped 2 bases and J dropped 9 bases, with 8 bases sitting between them. DNA of the CDR3: TGTGCCAGCAGTTTATCCAGCGGTGAGCAGTTCTTC. The encoded protein is CASSLSSGEQFF.

The chain joins TRBV2 to TRBJ2-3; D remains ambiguous. The CDR3 covers 12 residues. Deletions cut 8 bases from V and 4 bases from J, with 10 bases between. Germline CDR1 SNHLY, CDR2 FYNNEI. This chain's CDR3 is CASLPDSDTQYF. The CDR3 DNA reads as TGTGCCAGCCTACCCGATTCAGATACGCAGTATTTT.

The V and J genes are TRBV29-1 and TRBJ1-1; the D is unclear. Germline V gene sequence: CDR1 SQVTM, CDR2 ANQGSEA. This CDR3 is 14 amino acids long. V lost 7 bases and J 0 bases, leaving 15 bases between the germline ends. Here the CDR3 DNA reads TGCAGCGCCGGCCCCGGAGAGGTGAACACTGAAGCTTTCTTT. It yields the protein CSAGPGEVNTEAFF.

The J gene is TRBJ1-1, the V gene TRBV28; D gene ambiguous. Germline V gene data show CDR1 as MDHEN and CDR2 as SYDVKM. The CDR3 consists of 12 residues. CDR3 amino acids: CACGPRGTEAFF. The CDR3 DNA reads TGTGCTTGCGGGCCAAGAGGAACTGAAGCTTTCTTT.

This rearrangement joins TRBV12-3 or TRBV12-4 to TRBJ2-7, with D possibly TRBD1 on 6 matching bases. Deletions cut 3 bases from V and 4 bases from J, with 7 bases between. CDR3 length: 12 amino acids. CDR3 DNA: TGTGCCAGCAGTTTTACAGGGTACGAGCAGTACTTC. Its translation is CASSFTGYEQYF.